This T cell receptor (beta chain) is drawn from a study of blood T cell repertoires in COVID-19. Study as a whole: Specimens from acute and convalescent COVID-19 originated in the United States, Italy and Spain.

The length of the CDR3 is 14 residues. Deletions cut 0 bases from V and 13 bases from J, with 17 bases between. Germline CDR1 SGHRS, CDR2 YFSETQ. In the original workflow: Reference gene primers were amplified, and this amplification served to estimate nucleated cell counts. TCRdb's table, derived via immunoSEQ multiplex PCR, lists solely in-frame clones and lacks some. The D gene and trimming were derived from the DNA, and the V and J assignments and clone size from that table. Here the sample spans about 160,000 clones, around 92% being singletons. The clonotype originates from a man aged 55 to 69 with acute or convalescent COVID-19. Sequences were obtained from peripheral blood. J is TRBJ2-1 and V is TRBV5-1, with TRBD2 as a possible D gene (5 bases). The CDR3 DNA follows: TGCGCCAGCAGCTTGGAAGCGGTAGGGCATGCTCAGTTCTTC. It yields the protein CASSLEAVGHAQFF.